Listed below are T cell receptor beta chains from one sample, sequenced in a study of post-analysis software for immune sequencing data. TCRdb ran MiXCR on the PCR reads and lists one entry per CDR3 protein. The sample comprises roughly 430,000 distinct CDR3 sequences, 30% to 40% of which are singletons, and 7.6% rests with the top ten. Specimen: blood. The receptors were gathered from a girl aged 2-15 years with multiple sclerosis. Each CDR3 is given with its conserved first and last residue. The D gene is left open where the match is weak. A clone size is listed for some rows: how often the clone was seen (once, few, many), or a class if it is expanded.

TRBV9	NA	NA	TRBJ2-1	TGTGCCAGCAGCGTAGAGGGCTTCGGCAATGAGCAGTTCTTC	CASSVEGFGNEQFF
TRBV24-1	TRBD1	NA	TRBJ2-5	TGTGCCACCAGTGACCGGACAGGGGCGGTCATAGAGACCCAGTACTTC	CATSDRTGAVIETQYF
TRBV15	NA	few	TRBJ2-1	TGTGCCACCAGCAGAGATCAGGTGGGGCCGGGATCTTACAATGAGCAGTTCTTC	CATSRDQVGPGSYNEQFF
TRBV7-6	TRBD2	NA	TRBJ2-1	TGTGCCAGCAGCTTTAGCGGGCTGTACAATGAGCAGTTCTTC	CASSFSGLYNEQFF
TRBV10-3	NA	NA	TRBJ2-7	TGTGCCATCAGTGAGCCCTGGGACGGCGCCTACGAGCAGTACTTC	CAISEPWDGAYEQYF
TRBV20-1	NA	few	TRBJ2-7	TGCAGTGCTAGAGATCCCCCGGCCTACGAGCAGTACTTC	CSARDPPAYEQYF
TRBV28	TRBD1	few	TRBJ1-2	TGTGCCAGCAGTTTTTGGGACAGGTCATATGGCTACACCTTC	CASSFWDRSYGYTF
TRBV10-3	NA	NA	TRBJ2-2	TGTGCCATCGCGTCTCTAGAAACCACCGGGGAGCTGTTTTTT	CAIASLETTGELFF
TRBV28	TRBD2	few	TRBJ2-1	TGTGCCAGCAGTTTCGGCCGCCTAGCGGGGGGCCGCTCCTACAATGAGCAGTTCTTC	CASSFGRLAGGRSYNEQFF
TRBV7-8	NA	NA	TRBJ1-5	TGTGCCAGCAGCACACAAGGCAATCAGCCCCAGCATTTT	CASSTQGNQPQHF
TRBV9	TRBD1	NA	TRBJ2-7	TGTGCCAGCAGCAACGGACAGGGTGACCACGAGCAGTACTTC	CASSNGQGDHEQYF
TRBV9	NA	few	TRBJ1-2	TGTGCCAGCAGCGTAGCAATTCACTATGGCTACACCTTC	CASSVAIHYGYTF
TRBV7-3	TRBD1	NA	TRBJ1-2	TGTGCCAGCAGCGGGACAGGGGGCGTATCGACTGGCTACACCTTC	CASSGTGGVSTGYTF
TRBV5-1	TRBD1	few	TRBJ2-7	TGCGCCAGCAGCTTGGCCGGGTGGGGGACAGGAGCCTACGAGCAGTACTTC	CASSLAGWGTGAYEQYF
TRBV5-1	NA	once	TRBJ2-1	TGCGCCAGCAGCTTGGGGCCAAACAATTACAATGAGCAGTTCTTC	CASSLGPNNYNEQFF
TRBV12-3/TRBV12-4	NA	NA	TRBJ1-6	TGTGCCAGCAGTTTTCTCCCCCAGGGAACAGGAAATTCACCCCTCCACTTT	CASSFLPQGTGNSPLHF
TRBV13	TRBD2	NA	TRBJ2-3	TGTGCCAGCAGCCCATCAGCGGGGGGGGCTAAAGATACGCAGTATTTT	CASSPSAGGAKDTQYF
TRBV5-1	NA	NA	TRBJ2-7	TGCGCCAGCAGCTTTTCAGATAGATTCTACGAGCAGTACTTC	CASSFSDRFYEQYF
TRBV6-1	TRBD1	NA	TRBJ2-7	TGTGCCAGCAGTGGGGACAGGGCCGTGGTGCAGTACTTC	CASSGDRAVVQYF
TRBV20-1	NA	NA	TRBJ2-5	TGCAGTGCTAGTAGAGGACCCCAAGAGACCCAGTACTTC	CSASRGPQETQYF
TRBV6-5	TRBD1	NA	TRBJ2-1	TGTGCCAGCAGTTATCTGACTCGGGCAGGGGGCTCCTACAATGAGCAGTTCTTC	CASSYLTRAGGSYNEQFF